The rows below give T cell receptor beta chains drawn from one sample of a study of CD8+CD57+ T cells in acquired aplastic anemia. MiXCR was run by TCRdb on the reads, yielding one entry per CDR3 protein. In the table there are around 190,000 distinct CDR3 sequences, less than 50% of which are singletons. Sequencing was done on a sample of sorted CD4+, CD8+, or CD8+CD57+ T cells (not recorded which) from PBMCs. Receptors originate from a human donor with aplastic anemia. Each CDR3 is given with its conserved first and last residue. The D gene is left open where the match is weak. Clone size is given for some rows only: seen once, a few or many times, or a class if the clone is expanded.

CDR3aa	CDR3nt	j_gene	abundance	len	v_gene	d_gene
CASSRFGQPQHF	TGTGCCAGTAGCCGCTTTGGGCAGCCCCAGCATTTT	TRBJ1-5	few	12	TRBV19	-
CSARSPGSQETQYF	TGCAGTGCTAGATCCCCCGGTAGCCAAGAGACCCAGTACTTC	TRBJ2-5	-	14	TRBV20-1	-
CASRLDRPYGYTF	TGTGCCAGCAGACTAGACAGACCCTATGGCTACACCTTC	TRBJ1-2	many	13	TRBV12-3/TRBV12-4	-
CASSWTGRTYEQYF	TGTGCCAGCAGTTGGACAGGGAGAACCTACGAGCAGTACTTC	TRBJ2-7	many	14	TRBV12-3/TRBV12-4	TRBD1
CATSRATSPYGYTF	TGTGCCACCAGCAGAGCTACAAGCCCCTATGGCTACACCTTC	TRBJ1-2	many	14	TRBV15	-
CASSLVGGTNEKLFF	TGCGCCAGCAGCTTGGTGGGGGGCACTAATGAAAAACTGTTTTTT	TRBJ1-4	once	15	TRBV5-1	-
CASSYRTGYNQPQHF	TGTGCCAGCAGTTACCGTACAGGGTACAATCAGCCCCAGCATTTT	TRBJ1-5	many	15	TRBV6-6	-
CASSQRLHNSPLHF	TGTGCCAGCAGCCAGCGACTCCATAATTCACCCCTCCACTTT	TRBJ1-6	once	14	TRBV14	-
CASSLTWMSSSYEQYF	TGTGCCAGCAGCTTGACATGGATGTCGAGCTCCTACGAGCAGTACTTC	TRBJ2-7	many	16	TRBV11-2	-
CASSLRQGGYTF	TGTGCCAGCAGCCTTCGACAGGGGGGCTACACCTTC	TRBJ1-2	-	12	TRBV7-2	TRBD1
CATSRDTSGSIHEQFF	TGTGCCACCAGCAGAGACACTAGCGGGAGCATACATGAGCAGTTCTTC	TRBJ2-1	-	16	TRBV15	TRBD2
CASSLSPGIGSNAGELFF	TGTGCCAGCAGCTTATCTCCAGGGATCGGTTCCAACGCCGGGGAGCTGTTTTTT	TRBJ2-2	-	18	TRBV5-5	-
CAISRQGGQETQYF	TGTGCCATCAGTAGACAGGGAGGGCAAGAGACCCAGTACTTC	TRBJ2-5	few	14	TRBV10-3	-
CASSARDRGEETQYF	TGTGCCAGCAGTGCCAGGGACAGGGGGGAAGAGACCCAGTACTTC	TRBJ2-5	-	15	TRBV25-1	TRBD1
CASSLRGDYEQYF	TGTGCCAGCAGCTTACGTGGGGACTACGAGCAGTACTTC	TRBJ2-7	-	13	TRBV7-6	-
CASSSSEGFSYEQYF	TGTGCCAGCAGCTCCTCGGAGGGTTTCTCCTACGAGCAGTACTTC	TRBJ2-7	-	15	TRBV13	-
CASSLGLSDYNEQFF	TGTGCCAGCAGCTTAGGGCTATCAGATTACAATGAGCAGTTCTTC	TRBJ2-1	many	15	TRBV7-9	-
CASSSRTGQPQHF	TGTGCCAGCAGCTCGAGGACAGGACAGCCCCAGCATTTT	TRBJ1-5	-	13	TRBV7-9	TRBD1
CSVAATSGTHGEQFF	TGCAGCGTTGCGGCGACTAGCGGGACCCACGGTGAGCAGTTCTTC	TRBJ2-1	few	15	TRBV29-1	TRBD2
CSVEDLRKGTQYF	TGCAGCGTTGAAGATCTCCGAAAAGGGACCCAGTACTTC	TRBJ2-5	-	13	TRBV29-1	-
CASSVGTLNSPLHF	TGTGCCAGCAGCGTAGGGACATTGAATTCACCCCTCCACTTT	TRBJ1-6	many	14	TRBV9	-
CASSLSPDQPQHF	TGTGCCAGCAGCTTATCCCCCGATCAGCCCCAGCATTTT	TRBJ1-5	many	13	TRBV7-8	-
CASSVPGLRLNEQFF	TGTGCCAGCAGTGTGCCGGGACTCCGACTCAATGAGCAGTTCTTC	TRBJ2-1	many	15	TRBV2	-
CAITPLGFPLHF	TGTGCCATCACCCCCCTTGGGTTTCCCCTCCACTTT	TRBJ1-6	many	12	TRBV6-1	-
CSVEGETSVDEQFF	TGCAGCGTTGAAGGTGAGACTAGCGTCGATGAGCAGTTCTTC	TRBJ2-1	-	14	TRBV29-1	TRBD2
CATNRLTGDNQPQHF	TGTGCCACTAACCGCCTAACAGGGGACAATCAGCCCCAGCATTTT	TRBJ1-5	many	15	TRBV19	TRBD1
CSASGGQGANQPQHF	TGCAGTGCTAGCGGTGGACAGGGGGCTAATCAGCCCCAGCATTTT	TRBJ1-5	many	15	TRBV20-1	TRBD1
CAIGVSSGFGEQFF	TGTGCCATCGGGGTGTCTAGTGGATTCGGGGAGCAGTTCTTC	TRBJ2-1	-	14	TRBV10-3	-
CSSTAGGPTDTQYF	TGCAGCTCGACGGCGGGAGGGCCTACAGATACGCAGTATTTT	TRBJ2-3	few	14	TRBV29-1	TRBD2
CASSLRNEQYF	TGTGCCAGCAGTCTGCGGAACGAGCAGTACTTC	TRBJ2-7	-	11	TRBV10-3	-
CASSLVGTDTQYF	TGTGCCAGCAGCTTAGTGGGCACAGATACGCAGTATTTT	TRBJ2-3	many	13	TRBV7-2	-
CAVSELVRPYDGQYF	TGTGCCGTCAGTGAGTTGGTCAGGCCCTACGATGGGCAGTACTTC	TRBJ2-7	-	15	TRBV10-3	-
CSVERPGLAGRTDTQCF	TGCAGCGTTGAACGTCCAGGACTAGCGGGGCGCACAGATACGCAGTGTTTT	TRBJ2-3	-	17	TRBV29-1	TRBD2
CASSLGTGPSQETQYF	TGTGCCAGCAGCCTCGGGACAGGGCCCAGCCAAGAGACCCAGTACTTC	TRBJ2-5	-	16	TRBV11-2	TRBD1
CASSLGGDRRFF	TGTGCCAGCAGCTTAGGGGGTGACAGGCGGTTCTTC	TRBJ2-1	-	12	TRBV5-6	-
CASSLQRGGQETQYF	TGTGCCAGCAGCCTACAGCGGGGGGGCCAAGAGACCCAGTACTTC	TRBJ2-5	many	15	TRBV7-2	TRBD2
CASAQGTGDTQYF	TGTGCCAGTGCTCAGGGGACGGGAGATACGCAGTATTTT	TRBJ2-3	-	13	TRBV19	-
CASSIEGPRSGNTIYF	TGTGCCAGTAGTATAGAGGGGCCGCGCTCTGGAAACACCATATATTTT	TRBJ1-3	many	16	TRBV19	-
CASSLAQGAFGYTF	TGTGCCAGCAGCTTAGCCCAGGGGGCGTTTGGCTACACCTTC	TRBJ1-2	-	14	TRBV7-2	TRBD1
CASTPRFGGELFF	TGTGCCAGCACCCCCAGATTCGGCGGGGAGCTGTTTTTT	TRBJ2-2	many	13	TRBV6-1	-
CASSLVVVRNQPQHF	TGTGCCAGCAGTTTAGTCGTCGTTCGCAATCAGCCCCAGCATTTT	TRBJ1-5	-	15	TRBV27	-